A single sample is the source of the 24 T cell receptor beta chains below, sequenced in a study of regulatory T cells. Study-wide results and caveats: In CD3G-deficient patients, conventional CD4+ T cells were enriched for hydrophobic CDR3 residues at positions 6 and 7.

Their target antigens are unknown. Primers: 52 TRBV forward and 13 TRBJ reverse. Profiled with immunoSEQ multiplex PCR; TCRdb holds only in-frame clones, not every one. The profile shows some 38,000 clones, about nine tenths of them singletons. Sequencing was done on a sample of conventional CD4+ T cells sorted from blood. These receptors were collected from a person aged 18 to 35 with CD3G deficiency.

The V and J genes are TRBV5-1 and TRBJ2-3, with 10 bases matching TRBD2. In germline, CDR1 is SGHRS, CDR2 YFSETQ. The V segment lost 2 bases and the J segment 6 bases; nucleotides outside the gene matches: 6. This CDR3 comprises 15 residues. The CDR3 region is CASSLAGGPADTQYF. CDR3 in DNA: TGCGCCAGCAGCTTAGCGGGGGGGCCGGCCGATACGCAGTATTTT.

This chain connects TRBV4-2 to TRBJ2-1; D uncertain. Germline CDR1 is LGHNA and CDR2 is YNFKEQ. Trimming left V 3 bases short and J 6 bases short, with 15 bases between. CDR3 size: 15 residues. The CDR3 DNA sequence: TGTGCCAGCAGCCACCCCTTCAGGAAGTCCAATGAGCAGTTCTTC. Amino acids: CASSHPFRKSNEQFF.

The chain's CDR3 is CASSEHAGGGQFF. The CDR3 DNA follows: TGTGCCAGCAGTGAACACGCGGGGGGCGGGCAGTTCTTC. The chain is built from TRBV6-4 and TRBJ2-1, with 8 bases aligning to TRBD2. In germline, CDR1 is MRHNA, CDR2 SNTAGT. V was clipped by 3 bases and J by 12 bases; unmatched bases: 7. This CDR3 spans 13 amino acids.

The chain uses TRBV18 and TRBJ1-1; D is possibly TRBD1 (5 bases). Germline CDR1 is KGHSH and CDR2 is LQKENI. V lost 6 bases, J lost 1 base, and 9 bases lay in between. This CDR3 comprises 13 residues. CDR3 region: CASSSGGNTEAFF. Written as DNA, the CDR3 is TGTGCCAGCTCCTCGGGGGGGAACACTGAAGCTTTCTTT.

The chain carries TRBV7-9 and TRBJ2-2; D may match TRBD1 or TRBD2 (5 bases each). In germline, CDR1 is SEHNR, CDR2 FQNEAQ (reference sequence). The length of the CDR3 is 14 residues. Trimming took off 4 bases at V and 7 bases at J, with 13 bases between the two ends. CDR3 sequence: CASSSLQGDGELFF. The CDR3 DNA follows: TGTGCCAGCAGCTCACTCCAGGGAGACGGGGAGCTGTTTTTT.

The CDR3 spells CASSPGLFGIQYF. In DNA form, the CDR3 reads TGTGCCAGCTCGCCCGGACTTTTTGGCATTCAGTACTTC. The rearrangement uses TRBV18 and TRBJ2-4; a weak D match, TRBD2 (5 bases). Between the trimmed V and J ends, which lost 6 bases and 9 bases, there was a span of 15 bases. This CDR3 is built from 13 residues. From germline, CDR1 is KGHSH and CDR2 LQKENI.

The rearrangement uses TRBV6-1 and TRBJ1-2; no clear D gene. V lost 3 bases, J lost 8 bases, and 13 bases lay in between. The CDR3 covers 13 residues. The germline gives CDR1 MNHNS, CDR2 SASEGT. The CDR3 sequence: CASSDLTLRGYTF. DNA for the CDR3: TGTGCCAGCAGTGATCTGACGCTTCGAGGCTACACCTTC.

This CDR3 reads CASSLWDRVRGYTF. The CDR3 DNA follows: TGTGCCAGCAGTTTATGGGACAGGGTGCGTGGCTACACCTTC. This chain uses TRBV28 with TRBJ1-2; 8 nucleotides agree with TRBD1. The V gene's germline CDR1 is MDHEN and CDR2 SYDVKM. The CDR3 has 14 residues. V lost 0 bases to trimming and J lost 7 bases; unmatched junction nucleotides: 4.

The rearrangement joins TRBV7-9 to TRBJ2-3; D is ambiguous. CDR3 length equals 14 residues. V was trimmed by 1 base and J by 2 bases, leaving 7 bases between them. From germline, CDR1 is SEHNR and CDR2 FQNEAQ (reference sequence). The CDR3: CASSLGTYTDTQYF. The DNA of the CDR3 is TGTGCCAGCAGCTTAGGCACTTACACAGATACGCAGTATTTT.

The chain is built from TRBV5-1 and TRBJ2-7, with TRBD1 identical over 8 bases. The germline V gene has CDR1 SGHRS and CDR2 YFSETQ. The J segment lost 12 bases and the V segment lost 0 bases, leaving 14 bases of the junction unmatched. The CDR3 has 15 amino acids. The CDR3 sequence: CASSLAFQGAYPRYF. CDR3 DNA sequence: TGCGCCAGCAGCTTGGCCTTTCAGGGGGCTTACCCTCGGTACTTC.

The chain combines TRBV19 with TRBJ2-5; D perhaps matches TRBD1 (6 bases). The germline gives CDR1 LNHDA, CDR2 SQIVND (reference sequence). The length of the CDR3 is 13 residues. Trimming left V 5 bases short and J 10 bases short, with 17 bases between. The CDR3 DNA reads TGTGCCAGTAGTCAATATCCTGGGGGCGTCCAGTACTTC. It yields the protein CASSQYPGGVQYF.

The chain employs TRBV28 and TRBJ2-4; tentative D call: TRBD2 (6 bases). The V end was cut by 5 bases, the J end by 7 bases, with 15 bases between. CDR1 and CDR2 from the germline V gene are MDHEN and SYDVKM. This CDR3 comprises 14 residues. CDR3 amino acids: CASSGGNPGNIQYF. As DNA, the CDR3 is TGTGCCAGCAGTGGGGGGAACCCAGGGAACATTCAGTACTTC.

This clone was seen just once. The V gene is TRBV7-9, the J gene TRBJ1-4; TRBD1 agrees at 9 bases. Germline V gene sequence: CDR1 SEHNR, CDR2 FQNEAQ (reference sequence). V gave up 4 bases and J gave up 8 bases; unmatched junction bases: 8. The CDR3 runs 15 residues. The CDR3 reads CASSSPRQGGEKLFF. CDR3 in DNA: TGTGCCAGCAGCTCTCCGCGACAGGGGGGGGAAAAACTGTTTTTT.

The chain joins TRBV2 to TRBJ2-7, with a possible D match to TRBD2 (5 bases). The CDR3 has 11 residues. Germline CDR1 reads SNHLY; CDR2 reads FYNNEI. V gave up 8 bases and J gave up 4 bases, with 9 bases separating them. The CDR3 region has the DNA TGTGCCAGCCACGAGGGATACGAGCAGTACTTC. This gives the protein CASHEGYEQYF.

DNA of the CDR3: TGTGCCAGTAGTCCCGACAGGGGGCAGTACTCTGGGGCCAACGTCCTGACTTTC. Translation gives CASSPDRGQYSGANVLTF. V and J are TRBV19 and TRBJ2-6; 10 bases fit TRBD1. V lost 5 bases, J lost 0 bases, and 7 bases stayed unmatched. CDR1 is LNHDA and CDR2 is SQIVND in the germline V gene (reference sequence). The CDR3 covers 18 residues.

This chain links TRBV28 with TRBJ1-2; maybe TRBD1 (6 bases). Germline CDR1 MDHEN, CDR2 SYDVKM. This CDR3 is built from 14 residues. Trimming removed 2 bases at V and 8 bases at J, with 15 bases between. DNA for the CDR3: TGTGCCAGCAGTTTAAGAGCTCACAGGGACGGCTACACCTTC. Translated: CASSLRAHRDGYTF.

This clone was detected once. The chain carries TRBV28 and TRBJ1-1; D remains ambiguous. Germline loops: CDR1 MDHEN, CDR2 SYDVKM. Trimming stripped 3 bases from V and 6 bases from J, with 11 bases between. The length of the CDR3 is 13 residues. The CDR3 region is CASSLYWEAEAFF. The CDR3 nucleotides are TGTGCCAGCAGTTTGTATTGGGAGGCTGAAGCTTTCTTT.

V and J are TRBV19 and TRBJ2-2; the D gene is possibly TRBD1 (6 bases). Germline V lookup: CDR1 LNHDA, CDR2 SQIVND (reference sequence). The V end lost 6 bases, the J end lost 6 bases, and 17 bases lay between the germline ends. The length of the CDR3 is 15 residues. Written as DNA, the CDR3 is TGTGCCAGTAGAGCGCAGGGGCAAGGGTCCGGGGAGCTGTTTTTT. Amino acid sequence: CASRAQGQGSGELFF.

V and J are TRBV5-1 and TRBJ2-2; TRBD2 is a possible D gene (5 bases). Germline V gene data show CDR1 as SGHRS and CDR2 as YFSETQ. The CDR3 sequence is 17 residues long. V lost 4 bases and J lost 4, with 20 bases in between. This chain's CDR3 is CASSVGKRVLATGELFF. For the CDR3, the DNA is TGCGCCAGCAGCGTCGGTAAACGGGTCCTAGCCACCGGGGAGCTGTTTTTT.

This clone was seen once. The V and J genes are TRBV7-9 and TRBJ2-5; 8 bases fit TRBD2. Germline lookup yields CDR1 SEHNR and CDR2 FQNEAQ (reference sequence). This CDR3 is built from 15 residues. Losses at the gene ends were 5 bases for V and 1 base for J; bases not matched to a gene: 6. The CDR3 loop is CASSLLSGGQETQYF. For the CDR3, the DNA is TGTGCCAGCAGCCTTTTGAGCGGGGGCCAAGAGACCCAGTACTTC.

The chain couples TRBV28 to TRBJ1-4; D might be TRBD1 (6 bases). V dropped 6 bases and J dropped 7 bases, with 12 bases sitting between them. CDR3 size: 13 residues. Germline CDR1 reads MDHEN; CDR2 reads SYDVKM. The CDR3 DNA is TGTGCCAGCAGCCGAGGGGGGCTTGAAAAACTGTTTTTT. It specifies CASSRGGLEKLFF. The whole variable domain, filled in from reference TRBV28 and TRBJ1-4, reads DVKVTQSSRYLVKRTGEKVFLECVQDMDHENMFWYRQDPGLGLRLIYFSYDVKMKEKGDIPEGYSVSREKKERFSLILESASTNQTSMYLCASSRGGLEKLFFGSGTQLSVL.

The V and J genes are TRBV5-1 and TRBJ2-7; TRBD1 aligns across 8 bases. The CDR3 loop spans 13 amino acids. After removal of 4 bases from V and 3 bases from J, the junction contained 3 bases not matched to a gene. The germline CDR1 and CDR2 sequences are SGHRS and YFSETQ. This CDR3 is CASSRDRSYEQYF. CDR3 coding DNA: TGCGCCAGCAGCCGGGACAGGAGCTACGAGCAGTACTTC.

J is TRBJ2-6 and V is TRBV5-1; tentative D call: TRBD1 (6 bases). Trimming took 9 bases from V and 0 from J, leaving 13 bases between them. From germline, CDR1 is SGHRS and CDR2 YFSETQ. The CDR3 contains 15 residues. The CDR3 loop is CATKRDISGANVLTF. Here the CDR3 DNA reads TGCGCCACCAAGAGGGACATCTCTGGGGCCAACGTCCTGACTTTC.

The chain employs TRBV6-1 and TRBJ2-2, with D possibly being TRBD1 (6 bases). Trimming took 6 bases from V and 6 from J, leaving 14 bases between them. CDR1 and CDR2 (germline): MNHNS, SASEGT. The CDR3 spans 14 residues. CDR3 protein: CASSKPQGAGELFF. The CDR3, as DNA: TGTGCCAGCAGCAAACCACAGGGCGCCGGGGAGCTGTTTTTT.